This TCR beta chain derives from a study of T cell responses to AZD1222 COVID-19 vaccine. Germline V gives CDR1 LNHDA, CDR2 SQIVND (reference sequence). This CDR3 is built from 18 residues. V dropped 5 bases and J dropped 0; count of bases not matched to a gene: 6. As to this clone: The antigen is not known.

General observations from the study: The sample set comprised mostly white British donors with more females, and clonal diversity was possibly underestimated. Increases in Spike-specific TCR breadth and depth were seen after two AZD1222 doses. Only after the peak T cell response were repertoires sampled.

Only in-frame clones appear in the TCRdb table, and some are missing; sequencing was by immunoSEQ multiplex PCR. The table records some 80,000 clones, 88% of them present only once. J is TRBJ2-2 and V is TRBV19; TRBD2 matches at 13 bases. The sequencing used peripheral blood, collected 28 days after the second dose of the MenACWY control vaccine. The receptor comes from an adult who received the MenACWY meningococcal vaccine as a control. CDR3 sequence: CASSDGLAGVTNTGELFF. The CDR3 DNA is TGTGCCAGTAGTGACGGACTAGCGGGGGTCACGAACACCGGGGAGCTGTTTTTT.